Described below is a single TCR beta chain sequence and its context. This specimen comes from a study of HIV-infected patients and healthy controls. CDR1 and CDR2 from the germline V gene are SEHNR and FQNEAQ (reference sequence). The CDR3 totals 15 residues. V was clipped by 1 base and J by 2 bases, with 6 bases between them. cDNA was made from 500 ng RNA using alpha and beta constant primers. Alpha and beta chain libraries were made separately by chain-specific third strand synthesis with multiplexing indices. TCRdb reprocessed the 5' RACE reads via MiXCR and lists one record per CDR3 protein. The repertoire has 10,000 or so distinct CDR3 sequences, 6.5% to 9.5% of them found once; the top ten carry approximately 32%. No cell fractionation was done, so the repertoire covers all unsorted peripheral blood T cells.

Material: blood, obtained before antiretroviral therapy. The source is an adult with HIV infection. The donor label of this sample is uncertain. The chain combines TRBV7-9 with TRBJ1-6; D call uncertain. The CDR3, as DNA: TGTGCCAGCAGCTTAGTAGGGACCTATAATTCACCCCTCCACTTT. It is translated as CASSLVGTYNSPLHF.